This T cell receptor (beta chain) was observed in a study of PD-L1 blockade in urothelial cancer. Overall study context: Analysis of blood occurred 3 weeks (second dose) and 6 weeks after treatment start. Median T cell yield per blood sample was some 140,000 cells.

Germline V lookup: CDR1 SGHRS, CDR2 YFSETQ. V was clipped by 4 bases and J by 2 bases; unmatched bases: 9. This CDR3 region has 17 residues. Worth noting for this clone: Its antigen is not identified.

Study-wide results and caveats: Those with durable benefit had larger increases in tumor-associated blood clones at 3 weeks.

A spike-in of synthetic TCR analog templates was added to each PCR. TCRdb keeps only in-frame clones here, not all; method: immunoSEQ multiplex PCR. The sample records 98,000 or so clones, 90% being singletons. Time point noted: pretreatment peripheral blood. This clonotype was sampled from a man aged 60 to 69 with urothelial cancer. The sample in question was PBMCs, obtained around atezolizumab (anti-PD-L1) treatment. This rearrangement joins TRBV5-1 to TRBJ2-3, with 11 bases that match TRBD2. CDR3 bases: TGCGCCAGCAGCGTAGGACTAGCGGGTTGGTCCACAGATACGCAGTATTTT. Translating gives CASSVGLAGWSTDTQYF.